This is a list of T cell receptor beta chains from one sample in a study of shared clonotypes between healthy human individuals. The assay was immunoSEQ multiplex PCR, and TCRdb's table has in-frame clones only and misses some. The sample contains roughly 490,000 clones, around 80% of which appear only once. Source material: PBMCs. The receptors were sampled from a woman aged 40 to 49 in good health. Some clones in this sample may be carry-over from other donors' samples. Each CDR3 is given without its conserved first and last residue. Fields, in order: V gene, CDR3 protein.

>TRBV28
ASSFGTGVGYT
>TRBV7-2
ASSSPGDTQY
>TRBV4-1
ASSQVVITDTQY
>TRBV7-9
ASSLINYEQY
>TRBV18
ASSPDRDIYEQY
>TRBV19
ASSITSGGGEQY
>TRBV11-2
ASSIGIGLHYGYT
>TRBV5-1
ASSLRGTLYTGELF
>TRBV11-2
ASSRYSLTPEQY
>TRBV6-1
ASSEFGGPPPGELF
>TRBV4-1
ASSQGQEYPYEQY
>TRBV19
ASSSRTASGGYT
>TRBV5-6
ASSLEGLAGGYNEQF
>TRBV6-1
ASSPSARGVDTQY
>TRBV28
ASRPPGSYNEQF
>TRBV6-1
ASSEGHYRLGETQY
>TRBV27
ASSSYRGNTDTQY
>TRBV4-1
ASSQHRFGQSYEQY
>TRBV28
ASSPPPLGGSRYEQY
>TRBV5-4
ASSQNGQGRNQPQH
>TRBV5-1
ASSPWPGGEFAKNIQY
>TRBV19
ASSISRNTIY
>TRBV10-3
AISDPASTYNEQF
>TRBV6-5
ASSYAGQIPGELF
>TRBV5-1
ASSQTGTSVWETQY
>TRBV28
ASGLGYEQY
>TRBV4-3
ASSQEPWDRGLSEKLF
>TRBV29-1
SVEDPPSGLFASTDTQY
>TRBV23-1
ASSRSIGYT
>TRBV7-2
ASSPRALEEQY
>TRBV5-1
ASSLRPGEGRGTEAF
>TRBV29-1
SVSGGKAVEQF
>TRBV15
ATSREPGLAYEQY
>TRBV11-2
ASSLEAGGPYNEQF
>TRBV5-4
ASSLARLAGGADTQY
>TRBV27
ASSLYWTASYNEQF
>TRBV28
ASSFSHQETQY
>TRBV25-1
ASSVPGLYEQY
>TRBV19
ASSRGGYNEKLF
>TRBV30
AWSVVGVNQPQH
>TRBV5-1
ASSSGQGAYEQY
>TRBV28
ASSSDQPQH
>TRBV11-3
ASSLDRSGTIY
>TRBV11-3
ASSLGQGSGDYGYT
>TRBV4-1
ASSLQRYSYEQY
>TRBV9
ASSVEGEPKQF
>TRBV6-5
ASSRAGTGNTEAF
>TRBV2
ASKGETETQY
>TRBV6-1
ASSESGSGRETQY
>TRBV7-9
ASGRKDPQVYNEQF
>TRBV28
ASSLLSYEQY
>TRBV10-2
ASSPGDGQPQH
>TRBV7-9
ASSLQGSEKLF